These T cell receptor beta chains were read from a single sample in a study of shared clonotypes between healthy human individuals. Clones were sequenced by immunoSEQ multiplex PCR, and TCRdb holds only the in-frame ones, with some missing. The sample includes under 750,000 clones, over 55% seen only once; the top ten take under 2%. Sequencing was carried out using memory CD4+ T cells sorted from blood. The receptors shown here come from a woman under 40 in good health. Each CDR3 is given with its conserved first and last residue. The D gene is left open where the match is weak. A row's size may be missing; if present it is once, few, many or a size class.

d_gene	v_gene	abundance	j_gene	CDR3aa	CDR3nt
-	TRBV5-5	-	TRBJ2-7	CASSLITARRLNEQYF	TGTGCCAGCAGCTTGATTACGGCCAGAAGGCTGAACGAGCAGTACTTC
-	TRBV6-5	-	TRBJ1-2	CASSEAGGNGYTF	TGTGCCAGCAGTGAAGCGGGAGGTAATGGCTACACCTTC
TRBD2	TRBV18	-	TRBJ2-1	CASSPLAGGYNEQFF	TGTGCCAGCTCACCGTTAGCGGGAGGCTACAATGAGCAGTTCTTC
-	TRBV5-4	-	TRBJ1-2	CASSTQTGTLNYGYTF	TGTGCCAGCAGCACCCAGACCGGGACACTTAACTATGGCTACACCTTC
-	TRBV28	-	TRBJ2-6	CASRGSAGANVLTF	TGTGCCAGCAGGGGAAGTGCTGGGGCCAACGTCCTGACTTTC
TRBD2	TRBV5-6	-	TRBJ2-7	CASSSSYLAEPYEQYF	TGTGCCAGCAGCTCGTCGTATCTAGCGGAGCCCTACGAGCAGTACTTC
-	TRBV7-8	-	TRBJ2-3	CASSLGAAVLVTDTQYF	TGTGCCAGCAGCTTAGGGGCGGCGGTTCTAGTGACAGATACGCAGTATTTT
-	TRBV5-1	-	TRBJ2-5	CASSLAWEGGRQETQYF	TGCGCCAGCAGCTTGGCCTGGGAGGGGGGACGGCAAGAGACCCAGTACTTC
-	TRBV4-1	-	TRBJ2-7	CASSLEPGAEQYF	TGCGCCAGCAGCTTGGAGCCGGGAGCAGAGCAGTACTTC
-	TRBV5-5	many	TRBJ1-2	CASRGPSRGYTF	TGTGCCAGCAGGGGCCCGTCTAGAGGCTACACCTTC
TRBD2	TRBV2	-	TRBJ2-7	CASSVGTSGSFQQYF	TGTGCCAGCAGTGTCGGGACTAGCGGGAGCTTCCAGCAGTACTTC
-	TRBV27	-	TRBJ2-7	CASSFDRYSYEQYF	TGTGCCAGCAGTTTTGACAGGTACTCCTACGAGCAGTACTTC
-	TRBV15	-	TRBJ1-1	CATSRGPVGNTEAFF	TGTGCCACCAGCAGAGGTCCAGTCGGGAACACTGAAGCTTTCTTT
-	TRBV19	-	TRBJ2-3	CASSIAGRNTQYF	TGTGCCAGTAGTATCGCAGGGAGGAATACGCAGTATTTT
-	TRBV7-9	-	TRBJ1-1	CASSSGVPGLQDTEAFF	TGTGCCAGCAGCTCGGGGGTCCCAGGGCTTCAGGACACTGAAGCTTTCTTT
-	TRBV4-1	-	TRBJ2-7	CASSPIGQRSSYEQYF	TGCGCCAGCAGCCCCATAGGGCAGCGAAGCTCCTACGAGCAGTACTTC
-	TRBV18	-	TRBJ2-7	CASSWTATYEQYF	TGTGCCAGCTCTTGGACAGCCACATACGAGCAGTACTTC
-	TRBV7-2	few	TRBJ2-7	CASSWAAYEQYF	TGTGCCAGCAGCTGGGCTGCCTACGAGCAGTACTTC
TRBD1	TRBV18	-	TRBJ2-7	CASSHGQGVIYEQYF	TGTGCCAGCTCACATGGACAGGGGGTAATCTACGAGCAGTACTTC
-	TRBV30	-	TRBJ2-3	CAWTYGGTDTQYF	TGTGCCTGGACCTACGGGGGCACAGATACGCAGTATTTT
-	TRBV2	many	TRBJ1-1	CATRRGSAFF	TGTGCCACCCGAAGGGGTTCAGCTTTCTTT
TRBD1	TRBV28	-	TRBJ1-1	CASSLYRGLAEAFF	TGTGCCAGCAGTTTATACAGGGGGCTAGCTGAAGCTTTCTTT
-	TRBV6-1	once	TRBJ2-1	CASSGNLARNNEQFF	TGTGCCAGCAGTGGAAATCTAGCGCGAAACAATGAGCAGTTCTTC
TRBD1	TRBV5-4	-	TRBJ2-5	CASSFWTGLGTQYF	TGTGCCAGCAGCTTCTGGACAGGGCTCGGGACCCAGTACTTC
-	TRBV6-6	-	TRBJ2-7	CASGRLDYEQYF	TGTGCCAGCGGGAGACTGGATTACGAGCAGTACTTC
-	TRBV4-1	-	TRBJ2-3	CASSHQWLGDTQYF	TGCGCCAGCAGCCATCAGTGGTTGGGGGATACGCAGTATTTT
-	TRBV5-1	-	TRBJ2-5	CASSLLNPQETQYF	TGCGCCAGCAGCTTGTTGAACCCCCAAGAGACCCAGTACTTC